What follows are 7 T cell receptor beta chains derived from one specimen sequenced in a study of cytomegalovirus exposure and HLA in healthy donors. The PCR was carried out with 60 Vbeta primers and 13 Jbeta primers. Sequencing was performed with immunoSEQ multiplex PCR; in TCRdb, only in-frame clones are kept and a portion is missing. The data contain roughly 71,000 clones, roughly two thirds of them seen just once; the ten biggest clones take up around 3%. The specimen was PBMCs. The origin of the receptors is a man aged 25-40 years in good health and CMV-seronegative.

V usage is TRBV5-4 and J usage is TRBJ1-2; 7 bases are a match to TRBD1. The germline V gene has CDR1 SGHNT and CDR2 YYREEE (reference sequence). Unmatched junction bases numbered 7, after V lost 3 bases and J lost 2 bases. CDR3 length: 15 amino acids. CDR3 coding DNA: TGTGCCAGCAGCTCCCGGGTAGGGGGCAACTATGGCTACACCTTC. Encoded protein: CASSSRVGGNYGYTF.

The genes are TRBV11-3 and TRBJ2-5; D may be TRBD2 (5 bases). Germline V gene lookup returns CDR1 SGHNT and CDR2 YENEEA. Trimming took off 4 bases at V and 5 bases at J, with 11 bases between the two ends. The CDR3 loop spans 13 amino acids. This CDR3 reads CASSSLLGETQYF. DNA of the CDR3: TGTGCCAGCAGCTCTTTACTAGGGGAGACCCAGTACTTC.

This chain joins TRBV20-1 and TRBJ1-1, with no clear D. This CDR3 is 11 amino acids long. The V gene's germline CDR1 is DFQATT and CDR2 SNEGSKA (reference sequence). V lost 4 bases to trimming and J lost 5 bases, with 8 bases between them. Here the CDR3 DNA reads TGCAGTGCTATCCTCCTTACTGAAGCTTTCTTT. It yields the protein CSAILLTEAFF.

The rearrangement joins TRBV7-9 to TRBJ2-3, with 7 nucleotides matching TRBD2. The CDR3 runs 14 residues. V was pared by 2 bases and J by 6 bases, with 5 bases of the junction left unmatched. Germline assignment: CDR1 SEHNR and CDR2 FQNEAQ (reference sequence). CDR3 in DNA: TGTGCCAGCAGCTTAAAGCGGGGACGGGATACGCAGTATTTT. It translates to CASSLKRGRDTQYF.

The chain links TRBV6-6 to TRBJ2-5, with no clear D. The CDR3 consists of 12 residues. Germline CDR1 and CDR2: MNHNY and SVGAGI (reference sequence). V was cut by 5 bases and J by 5 bases, with 9 bases left in between. CDR3 coding DNA: TGTGCCAGCAGTCGTGACTTGGAGACCCAGTACTTC. This sequence encodes CASSRDLETQYF.

This clone was seen once. The chain has TRBV4-2 and TRBJ2-1, with a possible D match to TRBD2 (7 bases). The CDR3 extends over 16 amino acids. The germline V and J ends were trimmed by 0 bases and 4 bases, with 13 bases remaining between them. Looked up from germline, CDR1 is LGHNA and CDR2 is YNFKEQ. CDR3 protein: CASSQDRGGEYNEQFF. CDR3 nucleotide sequence: TGTGCCAGCAGCCAAGATAGGGGGGGGGAGTACAATGAGCAGTTCTTC.

As for this clone: The junction departs from the called germline gene at one end, perhaps through a read error. J is TRBJ2-7 and V is TRBV23-1; unclear D gene. TRBV23-1 is an ORF, and what it does is uncertain. The length of the CDR3 is 9 residues. The chain's CDR3 is CASSQANDF. In DNA form, the CDR3 reads TGCGCCAGCAGTCAAGCGAACGACTTC.